This TCR beta chain was retrieved from a study of Ad26.COV2.S vaccination and SARS-CoV-2 variants. Study results and caveats: Substantial breadth was reportedly displayed by spike-specific CD8+ and CD4+ T cell responses after vaccination.

Worth noting for this clone: Its antigen is currently unknown.

Repertoires were generated with immunoSEQ multiplex PCR, while TCRdb's copy carries only in-frame clones and drops some. This table has 400,000 to 500,000 clones, approximately 88% appearing once. Noted treatment: 15 to 20 received Ad26.COV2.S at low or high dose, single or two shots; five or six received placebo; per-sample allocation not given. Sampling happened 63 days after the first vaccine or placebo injection. The sequences come from peripheral blood, collected in a trial of Ad26.COV2.S vaccine versus placebo. The TCR originated in a person aged 18 to 65 who received the Ad26.COV2.S COVID-19 vaccine or a placebo.

The CDR3 DNA sequence: TGCGCCAGCAGCCAAGACAGACAGGGTCTTTACGAGCAGTACTTC. This codes for CASSQDRQGLYEQYF. The V and J genes are TRBV4-3 and TRBJ2-7; 7 bases are a match to TRBD1. Per the germline V gene, CDR1 is LGHNA and CDR2 is YSLEER. Unmatched junction bases numbered 6, after V lost 0 bases and J lost 4 bases. The CDR3 contains 15 residues.